This T cell receptor (beta chain) was captured in a study of blood T cell repertoires in COVID-19. Study information: From T cells, B-cell-depleted T cells, or PBMCs came the material, which was cDNA or gDNA.

Trimming left V 6 bases short and J 7 bases short, with 16 bases between. The CDR3 runs to 13 residues. Germline loops: CDR1 MDHEN, CDR2 SYDVKM. Some clones are missing from TCRdb's copy, which holds only in-frame ones; the method was immunoSEQ multiplex PCR. The sample records about 70,000 clones, 88% being singletons. The receptor was isolated from a human donor in a cohort sampled during active COVID-19. Input material: peripheral blood. The chain is built from TRBV28 and TRBJ2-7, with D perhaps TRBD2 (6 bases). The CDR3 DNA reads as TGTGCCAGCAGCCTAGGAGGGCGTCGGGAGCAGTACTTC. It specifies CASSLGGRREQYF.